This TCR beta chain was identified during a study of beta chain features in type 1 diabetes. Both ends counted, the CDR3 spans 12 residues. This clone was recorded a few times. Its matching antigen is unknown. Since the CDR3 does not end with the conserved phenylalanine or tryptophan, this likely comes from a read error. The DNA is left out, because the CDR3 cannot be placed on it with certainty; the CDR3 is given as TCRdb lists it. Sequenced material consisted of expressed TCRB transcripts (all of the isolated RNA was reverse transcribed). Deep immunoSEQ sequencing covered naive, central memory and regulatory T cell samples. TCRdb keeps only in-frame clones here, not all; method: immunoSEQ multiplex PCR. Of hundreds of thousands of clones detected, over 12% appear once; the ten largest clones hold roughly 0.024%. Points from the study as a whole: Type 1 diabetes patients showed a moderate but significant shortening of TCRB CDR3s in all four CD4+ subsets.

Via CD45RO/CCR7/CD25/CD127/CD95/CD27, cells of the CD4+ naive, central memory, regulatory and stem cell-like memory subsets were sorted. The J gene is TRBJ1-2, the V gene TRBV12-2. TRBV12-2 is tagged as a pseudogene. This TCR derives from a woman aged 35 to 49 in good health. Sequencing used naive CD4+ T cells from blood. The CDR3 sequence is CASRPRDFGKTP.